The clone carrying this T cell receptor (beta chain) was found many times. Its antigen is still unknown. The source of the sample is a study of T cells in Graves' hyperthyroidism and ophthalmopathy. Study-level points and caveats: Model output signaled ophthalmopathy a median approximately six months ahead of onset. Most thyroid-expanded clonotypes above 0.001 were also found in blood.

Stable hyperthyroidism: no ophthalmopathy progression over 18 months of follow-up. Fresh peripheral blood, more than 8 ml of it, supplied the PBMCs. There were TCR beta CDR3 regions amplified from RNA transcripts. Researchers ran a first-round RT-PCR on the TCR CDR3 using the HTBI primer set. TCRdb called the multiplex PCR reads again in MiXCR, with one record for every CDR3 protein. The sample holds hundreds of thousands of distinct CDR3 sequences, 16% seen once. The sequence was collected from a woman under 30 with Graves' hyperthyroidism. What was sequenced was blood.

This CDR3 reads CAWVLQGNTEAFF. CDR3 nucleotide sequence: TGTGCCTGGGTGTTACAGGGGAACACTGAAGCTTTCTTT. The V gene is TRBV30, the J gene TRBJ1-1; tentatively, D is TRBD1 (6 bases). Germline assignment: CDR1 GTSNPN and CDR2 SVGIG (reference sequence). V lost 5 bases and J 1 base, leaving 11 bases between the germline ends. The CDR3 has 13 residues.